These T cell receptor beta chains were read from a single sample in a study of blood T cell repertoires in COVID-19. Profiled with immunoSEQ multiplex PCR; TCRdb holds only in-frame clones, not every one. The sample lists 250,000 to 300,000 clones; roughly four fifths were seen once. The material sequenced was PBMCs or T cells enriched from blood (not recorded which). Source of these receptors: a man in his forties who had been exposed to COVID-19. The CDR3 runs from the conserved cysteine through the conserved F or W.

v_gene	j_gene	CDR3aa
TRBV21-1	TRBJ2-7	CASSKHFPEQYF
TRBV7-9	TRBJ2-1	CASSFLLAENNEQFF
TRBV20-1	TRBJ2-3	CSVNTDTQYF
TRBV29-1	TRBJ1-2	CSVEVGSYGYTF
TRBV5-3	TRBJ1-3	CARSSGTALQFFGNTIYF
TRBV7-9	TRBJ1-3	CASRWTDSGNTIYF
TRBV11-3	TRBJ2-7	CASSSQGPYEQYF
TRBV3-1/TRBV3-2	TRBJ2-1	CASSPTSGVYNEQFF
TRBV11-2	TRBJ2-1	CASSLLVGPLLFF
TRBV5-4	TRBJ1-2	CASSLGRVANYGYTF
TRBV10-3	TRBJ2-2	CAIAGAASNTGELFF
TRBV20-1	TRBJ1-2	CSASDGTGSDTF
TRBV15	TRBJ2-1	CATRERSTYYNEQFF
TRBV30	TRBJ1-1	CAWRFLRETELGF
TRBV4-1	TRBJ1-4	CASSPGQVNEKLFF
TRBV19	TRBJ2-2	CASSRVGGWNTGELFF
TRBV2	TRBJ1-5	CASLQGINQPQHF
TRBV11-3	TRBJ1-3	CASTAGQILGNTIYF
TRBV5-1	TRBJ2-1	CASSLETVNEQFF
TRBV9	TRBJ2-3	CASSLAGGLADTQYF
TRBV19	TRBJ1-1	CASISIVRDTEAFF
TRBV4-1	TRBJ2-3	CASSQKLAGYTDTQYF
TRBV18	TRBJ1-3	CASSKTGNNDGGTIYF
TRBV2	TRBJ1-1	CASRVDDRDTEAFF
TRBV19	TRBJ1-5	CASSRQGPWQPQHF
TRBV3-1/TRBV3-2	TRBJ2-5	CASSLGLLAGQVETQYF
TRBV2	TRBJ2-1	CASSVNEQFF
TRBV7-9	TRBJ1-2	CASSLFGGDNYGYTF
TRBV6-1	TRBJ1-1	CASSEVLEAFF
TRBV9	TRBJ1-1	CASSVVPGTEAFF
TRBV18	TRBJ2-3	CASSPQGGSGTDTQYF
TRBV7-8	TRBJ1-5	CASSLGDRGHQPQHF
TRBV9	TRBJ2-1	CASSAPAGPSYNEQFF
TRBV4-1	TRBJ1-1	CASSHQSVETGTEAFF
TRBV29-1	TRBJ2-5	CSVGVSGGLYETQYF
TRBV24-1	TRBJ2-5	CATSGRQEETQYF
TRBV29-1	TRBJ1-1	CSARSTGTEAFF
TRBV5-6	TRBJ2-1	CASSTITSSMEQFF
TRBV12-3/TRBV12-4	TRBJ2-2	CASSSGFGELFF
TRBV30	TRBJ2-3	CAWSVTGADTQYF
TRBV5-4	TRBJ2-7	CASILDRGADEQYF
TRBV12-3/TRBV12-4	TRBJ2-3	CASSQDSPDTQYF
TRBV5-1	TRBJ1-5	CASSLGQDQPQHF
TRBV13	TRBJ1-1	CASTEGGRGHHTEAFF
TRBV24-1	TRBJ2-7	CATSDPTGTSGRQREQYF
TRBV27	TRBJ1-5	CASNNRGRNQPQHF
TRBV23-1	TRBJ2-1	CASSLRVSYNEQFF
TRBV19	TRBJ2-1	CASSPGLAGARQFF
TRBV11-1	TRBJ1-5	CASSSKDRGRQPQHF
TRBV7-9	TRBJ2-3	CASSVTGLSTDTQYF
TRBV7-8	TRBJ1-1	CASSLVRELEAFF
TRBV19	TRBJ2-7	CASSTVTGVEQYF